This T cell receptor (beta chain) was obtained from a study of T cell changes during pregnancy in multiple sclerosis. TCRdb keeps only in-frame clones here, not all; method: immunoSEQ multiplex PCR. The table shows about 110,000 clones, with less than 95% occurring only once. CDR1 and CDR2 from the germline V gene are SGDLS and YYNGEE. The CDR3 sequence is 14 residues long. Trimming removed 2 bases from V and 4 bases from J; junction bases left unmatched: 3. The sequence derives from a female donor with multiple sclerosis, enrolled in a pregnancy study. The sample was peripheral blood, taken after pregnancy. This sequence joins TRBV9 and TRBJ2-7; 10 nucleotides match TRBD2. The CDR3 nucleotides are TGTGCCAGCAGCGTGGGACTAGCGTGGTACGAGCAGTACTTC. Translation: CASSVGLAWYEQYF.